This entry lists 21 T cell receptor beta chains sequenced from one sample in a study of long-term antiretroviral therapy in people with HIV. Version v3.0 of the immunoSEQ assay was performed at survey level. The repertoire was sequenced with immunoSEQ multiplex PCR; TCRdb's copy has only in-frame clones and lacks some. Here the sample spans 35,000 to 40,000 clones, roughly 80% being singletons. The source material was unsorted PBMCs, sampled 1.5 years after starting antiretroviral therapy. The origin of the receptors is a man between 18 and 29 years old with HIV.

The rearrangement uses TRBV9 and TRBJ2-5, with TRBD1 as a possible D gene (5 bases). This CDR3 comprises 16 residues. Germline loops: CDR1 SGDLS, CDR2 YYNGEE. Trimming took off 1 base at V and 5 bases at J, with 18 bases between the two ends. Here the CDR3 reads CASSVSGTGPGETQYF. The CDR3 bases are TGTGCCAGCAGCGTATCCGGCACAGGCCCTGGGGAGACCCAGTACTTC. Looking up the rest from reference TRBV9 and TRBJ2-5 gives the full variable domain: DSGVTQTPKHLITATGQRVTLRCSPRSGDLSVYWYQQSLDQGLQFLIQYYNGEERAKGNILERFSAQQFPDLHSELNLSSLELGDSALYFCASSVSGTGPGETQYFGPGTRLLVL.

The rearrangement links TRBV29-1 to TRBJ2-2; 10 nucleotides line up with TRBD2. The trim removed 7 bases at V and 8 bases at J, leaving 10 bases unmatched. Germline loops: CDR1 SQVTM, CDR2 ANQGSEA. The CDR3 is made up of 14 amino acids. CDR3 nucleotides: TGCAGCGCGAGCGGGAGGGCCGGAGTAGGGGAGCTGTTTTTT. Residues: CSASGRAGVGELFF.

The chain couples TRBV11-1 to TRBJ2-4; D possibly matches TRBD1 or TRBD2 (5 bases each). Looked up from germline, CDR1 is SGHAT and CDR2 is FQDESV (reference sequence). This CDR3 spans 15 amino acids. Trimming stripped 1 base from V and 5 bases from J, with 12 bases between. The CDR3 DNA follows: TGTGCCAGCAGCTTAGGAGGGGCCGCGGAAAACATTCAGTACTTC. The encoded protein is CASSLGGAAENIQYF.

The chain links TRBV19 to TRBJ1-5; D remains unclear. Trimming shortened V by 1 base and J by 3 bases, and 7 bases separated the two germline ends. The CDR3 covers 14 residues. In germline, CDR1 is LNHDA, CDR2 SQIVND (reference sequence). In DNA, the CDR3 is TGTGCCAGTAGTATAGCGGGGTACAATCAGCCCCAGCATTTT. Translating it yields CASSIAGYNQPQHF.

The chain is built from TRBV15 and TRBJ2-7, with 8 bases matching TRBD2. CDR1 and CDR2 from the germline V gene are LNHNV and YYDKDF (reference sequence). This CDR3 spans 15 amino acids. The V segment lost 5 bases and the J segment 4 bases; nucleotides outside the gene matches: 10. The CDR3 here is CATSLPGLADYEQYF. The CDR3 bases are TGTGCCACCAGCCTCCCCGGACTAGCAGATTACGAGCAGTACTTC.

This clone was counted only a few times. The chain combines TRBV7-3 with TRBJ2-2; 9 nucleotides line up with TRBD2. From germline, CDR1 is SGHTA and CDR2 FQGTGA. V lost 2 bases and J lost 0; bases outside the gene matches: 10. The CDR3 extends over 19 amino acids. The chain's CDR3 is CASSLSGLAGQANTGELFF. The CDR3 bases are TGTGCCAGCAGCTTATCTGGGCTAGCGGGACAAGCGAACACCGGGGAGCTGTTTTTT.

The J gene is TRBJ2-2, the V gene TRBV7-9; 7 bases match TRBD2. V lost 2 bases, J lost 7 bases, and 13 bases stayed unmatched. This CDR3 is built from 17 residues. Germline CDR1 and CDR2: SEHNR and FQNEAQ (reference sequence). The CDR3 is CASSLRGSGPPGGELFF. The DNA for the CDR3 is TGTGCCAGCAGCTTACGCGGTAGCGGGCCTCCCGGCGGGGAGCTGTTTTTT.

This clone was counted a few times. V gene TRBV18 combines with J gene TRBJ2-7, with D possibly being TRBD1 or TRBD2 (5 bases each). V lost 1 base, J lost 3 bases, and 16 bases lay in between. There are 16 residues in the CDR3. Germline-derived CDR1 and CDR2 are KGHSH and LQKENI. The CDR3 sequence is CASSPRGKGGGYEQYF. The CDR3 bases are TGTGCCAGCTCACCACGGGGGAAGGGTGGTGGCTACGAGCAGTACTTC.

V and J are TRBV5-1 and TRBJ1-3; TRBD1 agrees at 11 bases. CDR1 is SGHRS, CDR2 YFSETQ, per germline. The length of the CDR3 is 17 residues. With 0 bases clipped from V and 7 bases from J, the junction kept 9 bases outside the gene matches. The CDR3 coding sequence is TGCGCCAGCAGCTTGGTTCCCGGACAGGGGGCATGGAACACCATATATTTT. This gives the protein CASSLVPGQGAWNTIYF.

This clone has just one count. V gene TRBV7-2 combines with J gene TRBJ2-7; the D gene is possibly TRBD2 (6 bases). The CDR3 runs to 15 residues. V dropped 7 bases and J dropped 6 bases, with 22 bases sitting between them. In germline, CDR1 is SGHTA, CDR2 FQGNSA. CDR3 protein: CASTFAGRILGEQYF. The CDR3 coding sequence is TGTGCCAGCACCTTTGCAGGGAGGATTCTCGGCGAGCAGTACTTC.

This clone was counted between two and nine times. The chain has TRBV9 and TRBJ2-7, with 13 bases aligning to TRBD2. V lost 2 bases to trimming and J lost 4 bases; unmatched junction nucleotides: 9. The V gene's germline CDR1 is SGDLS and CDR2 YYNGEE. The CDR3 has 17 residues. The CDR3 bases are TGTGCCAGCAGCGTGGATACTAGCGGGAGGGCCTTATACGAGCAGTACTTC. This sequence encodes CASSVDTSGRALYEQYF.

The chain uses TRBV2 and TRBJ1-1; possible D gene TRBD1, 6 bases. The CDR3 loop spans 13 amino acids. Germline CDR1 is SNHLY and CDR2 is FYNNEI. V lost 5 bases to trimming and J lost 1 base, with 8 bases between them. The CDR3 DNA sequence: TGTGCCAGCAGTACGGACAGGAACACTGAAGCTTTCTTT. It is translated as CASSTDRNTEAFF.

CDR3 DNA: TGTGCCAGCAGACTACTAGGGGCCTCCACCGGGGAGCTGTTTTTT. Translation gives CASRLLGASTGELFF. This chain joins TRBV6-5 and TRBJ2-2; D tentatively reads TRBD1 or TRBD2 (5 bases each). The CDR3 is 15 residues long. V was trimmed by 6 bases and J by 4 bases, leaving 15 bases between them. In germline, CDR1 is MNHEY, CDR2 SVGAGI.

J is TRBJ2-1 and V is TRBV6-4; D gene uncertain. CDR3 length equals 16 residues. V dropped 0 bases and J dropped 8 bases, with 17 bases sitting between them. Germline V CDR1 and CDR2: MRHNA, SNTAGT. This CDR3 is CASSDSRQAPTDEQFF. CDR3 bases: TGTGCCAGCAGTGACTCGAGGCAGGCTCCAACTGATGAGCAGTTCTTC.

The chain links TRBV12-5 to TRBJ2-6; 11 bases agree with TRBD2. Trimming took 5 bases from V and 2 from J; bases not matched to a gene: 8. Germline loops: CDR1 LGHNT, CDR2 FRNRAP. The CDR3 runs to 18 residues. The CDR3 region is CASGPPGLAAAGANVLTF. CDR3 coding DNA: TGTGCTAGTGGTCCCCCGGGACTAGCGGCGGCTGGGGCCAACGTCCTGACTTTC.

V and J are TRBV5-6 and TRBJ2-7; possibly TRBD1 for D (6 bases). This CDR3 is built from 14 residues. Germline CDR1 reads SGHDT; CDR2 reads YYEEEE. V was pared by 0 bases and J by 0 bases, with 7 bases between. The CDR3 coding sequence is TGTGCCAGCAGCTTGGGGGACAACTCCTACGAGCAGTACTTC. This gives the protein CASSLGDNSYEQYF.

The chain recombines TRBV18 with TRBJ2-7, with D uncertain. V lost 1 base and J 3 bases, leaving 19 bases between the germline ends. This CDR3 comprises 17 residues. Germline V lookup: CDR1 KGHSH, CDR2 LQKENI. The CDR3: CASSPQRSSLKNYEQYF. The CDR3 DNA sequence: TGTGCCAGCTCACCACAGCGTTCCAGCCTTAAAAACTACGAGCAGTACTTC.

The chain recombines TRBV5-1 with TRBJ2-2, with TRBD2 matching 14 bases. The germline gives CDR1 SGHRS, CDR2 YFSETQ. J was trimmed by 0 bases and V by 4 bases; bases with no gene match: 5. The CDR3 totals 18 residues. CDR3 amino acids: CASSAGLAGGSNTGELFF. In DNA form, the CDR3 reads TGCGCCAGCAGCGCAGGACTAGCGGGAGGCTCGAACACCGGGGAGCTGTTTTTT. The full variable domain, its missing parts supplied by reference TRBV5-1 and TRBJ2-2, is KAGVTQTPRYLIKTRGQQVTLSCSPISGHRSVSWYQQTPGQGLQFLFEYFSETQRNKGNFPGRFSGRQFSNSRSEMNVSTLELGDSALYLCASSAGLAGGSNTGELFFGEGSRLTVL.

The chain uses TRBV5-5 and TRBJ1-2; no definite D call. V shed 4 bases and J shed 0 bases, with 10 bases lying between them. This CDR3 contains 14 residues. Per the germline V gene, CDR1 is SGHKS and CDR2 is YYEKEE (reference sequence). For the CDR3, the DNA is TGTGCCAGCAGCGCCCAGTTAGCTAACTATGGCTACACCTTC. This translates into CASSAQLANYGYTF.

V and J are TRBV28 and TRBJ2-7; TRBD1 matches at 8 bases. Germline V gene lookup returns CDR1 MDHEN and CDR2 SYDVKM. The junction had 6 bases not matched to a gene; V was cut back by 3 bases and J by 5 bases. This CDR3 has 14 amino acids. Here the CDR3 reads CASSFVDRADEQYF. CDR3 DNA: TGTGCCAGCAGTTTCGTGGACAGGGCTGACGAGCAGTACTTC. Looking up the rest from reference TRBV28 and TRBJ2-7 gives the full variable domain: DVKVTQSSRYLVKRTGEKVFLECVQDMDHENMFWYRQDPGLGLRLIYFSYDVKMKEKGDIPEGYSVSREKKERFSLILESASTNQTSMYLCASSFVDRADEQYFGPGTRLTVT.

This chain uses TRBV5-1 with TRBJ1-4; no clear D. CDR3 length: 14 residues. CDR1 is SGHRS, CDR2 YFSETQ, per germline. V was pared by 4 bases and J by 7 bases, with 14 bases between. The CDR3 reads CASSRERRSEKLFF. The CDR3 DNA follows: TGCGCCAGCAGCCGGGAGAGGAGAAGTGAAAAACTGTTTTTT.